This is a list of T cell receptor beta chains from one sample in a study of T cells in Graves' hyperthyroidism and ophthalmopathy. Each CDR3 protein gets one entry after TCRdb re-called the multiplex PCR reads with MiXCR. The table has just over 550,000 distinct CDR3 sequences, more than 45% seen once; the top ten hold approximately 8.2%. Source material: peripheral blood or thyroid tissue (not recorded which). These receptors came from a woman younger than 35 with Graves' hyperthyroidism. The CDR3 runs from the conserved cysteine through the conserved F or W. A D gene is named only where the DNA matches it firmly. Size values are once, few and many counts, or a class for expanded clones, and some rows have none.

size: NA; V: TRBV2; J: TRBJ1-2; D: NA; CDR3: CASKVGTSDGYTF; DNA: TGTGCCAGCAAAGTCGGGACGAGTGATGGCTACACCTTC
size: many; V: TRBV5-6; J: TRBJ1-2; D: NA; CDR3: CASSLARGYTF; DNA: TGTGCCAGCAGCTTGGCACGTGGCTACACCTTC
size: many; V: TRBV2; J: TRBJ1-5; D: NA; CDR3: CASTGWVPGGNQPQHF; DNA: TGTGCCAGCACTGGGTGGGTCCCGGGGGGCAATCAGCCCCAGCATTTT
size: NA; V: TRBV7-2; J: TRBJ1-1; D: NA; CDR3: CASSLNRVSEAFF; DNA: TGCGCCAGCAGCCTCAACAGGGTCTCTGAAGCTTTCTTT
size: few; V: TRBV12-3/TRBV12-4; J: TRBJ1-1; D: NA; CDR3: CASSLNGVTEAFF; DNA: TGTGCCAGCAGTTTAAACGGCGTGACCGAAGCTTTCTTT
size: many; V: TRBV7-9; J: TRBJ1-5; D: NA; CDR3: CASSLEPYSNQPQHF; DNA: TGTGCCAGCAGCTTGGAACCGTATAGCAATCAGCCCCAGCATTTT
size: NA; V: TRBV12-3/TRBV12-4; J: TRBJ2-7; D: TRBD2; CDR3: CASSGGLLDFYEQYF; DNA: TGTGCCAGCAGCGGGGGACTATTAGATTTCTACGAGCAGTACTTC
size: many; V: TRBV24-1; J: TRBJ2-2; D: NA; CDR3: CATSDQASPGGTGELFF; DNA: TGTGCCACCAGTGATCAGGCTAGCCCAGGAGGGACCGGGGAGCTGTTTTTT
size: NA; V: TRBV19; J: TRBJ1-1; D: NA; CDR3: CASSKTAINTEAFF; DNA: TGTGCCAGTAGCAAGACAGCGATCAACACTGAAGCTTTCTTT
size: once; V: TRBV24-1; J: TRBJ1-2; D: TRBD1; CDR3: CATSDSNRGTDGYTF; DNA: TGTGCCACCAGTGATTCAAACAGGGGCACAGATGGCTACACCTTC
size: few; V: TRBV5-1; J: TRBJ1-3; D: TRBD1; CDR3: CASSLGPGTASGNTIYF; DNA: TGCGCCAGCAGCTTGGGCCCCGGGACAGCCTCTGGAAACACCATATATTTT
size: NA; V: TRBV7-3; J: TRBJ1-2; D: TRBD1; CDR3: CASGTDYGYTF; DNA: TGTGCCTCAGGGACAGACTATGGCTACACCTTC
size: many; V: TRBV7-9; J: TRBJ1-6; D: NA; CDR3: CASSLGGASDSPLHF; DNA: TGTGCCAGCAGCTTAGGTGGGGCTTCAGATTCACCCCTCCACTTT
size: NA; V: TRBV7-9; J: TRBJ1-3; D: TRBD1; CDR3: CASSLGWQGENTIYF; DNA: TGTGCCAGCAGCTTAGGTTGGCAGGGGGAAAACACCATATATTTT
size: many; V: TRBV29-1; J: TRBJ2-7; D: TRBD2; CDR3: CSVPGTRSYEQYF; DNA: TGCAGCGTTCCCGGGACTAGAAGCTACGAGCAGTACTTC
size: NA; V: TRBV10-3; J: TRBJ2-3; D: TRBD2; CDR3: CAIRGLAPGTDTQYF; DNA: TGTGCCATCAGGGGACTAGCGCCCGGCACAGATACGCAGTATTTT
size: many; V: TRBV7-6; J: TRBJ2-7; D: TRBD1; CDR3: CASSLGDSFYEQYF; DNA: TGTGCCAGCAGCTTAGGGGACAGCTTCTACGAGCAGTACTTC
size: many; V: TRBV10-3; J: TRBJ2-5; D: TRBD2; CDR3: CAISSGLAVQETQYF; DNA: TGTGCCATCAGTTCGGGACTAGCGGTACAAGAGACCCAGTACTTC
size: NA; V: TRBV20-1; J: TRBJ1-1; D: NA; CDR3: CSARYRNTEAFF; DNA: TGCAGTGCTAGATACAGGAACACTGAAGCTTTCTTT
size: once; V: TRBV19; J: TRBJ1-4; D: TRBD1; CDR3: CASSIVRDSHNEKLFF; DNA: TGTGCCAGTAGTATCGTCCGGGACAGCCATAATGAAAAACTGTTTTTT
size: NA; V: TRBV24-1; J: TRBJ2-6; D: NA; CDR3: CATSDLAGTGANVLTF; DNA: TGTGCCACCAGTGATTTAGCCGGGACAGGGGCCAACGTCCTGACTTTC
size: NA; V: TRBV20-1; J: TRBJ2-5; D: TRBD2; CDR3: CSAPTSGSSETQYF; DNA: TGCAGTGCACCCACTAGCGGGAGTAGCGAGACCCAGTACTTC
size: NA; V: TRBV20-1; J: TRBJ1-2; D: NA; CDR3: CSARGQIQGRYTF; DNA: TGCAGTGCTAGAGGCCAGATCCAGGGGCGCTACACCTTC
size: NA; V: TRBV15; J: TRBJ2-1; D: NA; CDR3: CATSRGTVNEQFF; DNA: TGTGCCACCAGCAGAGGGACAGTCAATGAGCAGTTCTTC
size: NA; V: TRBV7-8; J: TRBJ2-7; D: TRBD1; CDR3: CASSQEHRGIYEQYF; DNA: TGCGCCAGCAGCCAAGAACACAGGGGAATCTACGAGCAGTACTTC
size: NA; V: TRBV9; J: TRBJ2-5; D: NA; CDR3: CASSPWVGGQETQYF; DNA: TGTGCCAGCAGCCCCTGGGTGGGAGGCCAAGAGACCCAGTACTTC
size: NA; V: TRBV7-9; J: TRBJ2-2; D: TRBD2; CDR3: CASSPLSGGSGELFF; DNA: TGTGCCAGCAGCCCCTTATCGGGAGGTTCCGGGGAGCTGTTTTTT
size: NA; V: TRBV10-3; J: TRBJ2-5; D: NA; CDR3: CAISELRETQYF; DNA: TGTGCCATCAGTGAACTAAGGGAGACCCAGTACTTC
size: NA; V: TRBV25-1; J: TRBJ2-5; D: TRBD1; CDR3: CASSGRDRDVQETQYF; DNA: TGTGCCAGCAGTGGCCGGGACAGGGACGTTCAAGAGACCCAGTACTTC
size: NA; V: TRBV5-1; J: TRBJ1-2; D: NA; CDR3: CASSQEFRFVYGYTF; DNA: TGCGCCAGCAGCCAAGAGTTCAGGTTTGTGTATGGCTACACCTTC
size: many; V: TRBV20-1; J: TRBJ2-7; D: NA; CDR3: CSARVDDEQYF; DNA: TGCAGTGCTAGGGTCGATGACGAGCAGTACTTC
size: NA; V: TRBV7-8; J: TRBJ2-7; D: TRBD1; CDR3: CASSLVFQGASPYEQYF; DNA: TGTGCCAGCAGCTTAGTTTTTCAGGGGGCGTCTCCCTACGAGCAGTACTTC
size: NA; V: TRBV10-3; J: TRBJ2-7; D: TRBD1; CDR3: CASRGSGQGPYEQYF; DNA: TGTGCCAGCAGGGGGTCGGGACAGGGACCCTACGAGCAGTACTTC
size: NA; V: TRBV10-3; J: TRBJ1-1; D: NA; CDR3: CASRYLIGGAEAFF; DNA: TGTGCCAGCAGATACCTAATTGGGGGCGCTGAAGCTTTCTTT
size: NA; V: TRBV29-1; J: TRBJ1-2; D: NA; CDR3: CSVEGSQVSYGYTF; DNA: TGCAGCGTTGAAGGCTCCCAAGTAAGCTATGGCTACACCTTC